This TCR beta chain was identified during a study of T cell repertoires in cytomegalovirus infection. Study summary: The authors relied on CMV epitopes, both recently identified HLA-C-restricted and well-studied HLA-B-restricted.

TCRdb independently ran MiXCR on the reads; one entry per CDR3 protein. The sample lists hundreds of thousands of distinct CDR3 sequences; around 32% were seen once. General study results and limits: HLA-C-restricted TCR beta clonotypes specific for CMV led the ex vivo response. Summed frequency of shared TCR beta families picked out CMV carriers who also had the relevant HLA.

A word on this clonotype: Its antigen is unidentified.

This sequence was found in a human donor in good health (CMV status not recorded). Some clones in this sample may be carry-over from other donors' samples. The input for sequencing was cultured PBMCs, taken from culture after CMV antigen stimulation.

CDR3 in DNA: TGTGCCATCAGTGATTCGGGGTCAATTGGAAACACCATATATTTT. It encodes CAISDSGSIGNTIYF. The V gene is TRBV10-3, the J gene TRBJ1-3; D not certain. The CDR3 loop spans 15 amino acids. V dropped 3 bases and J dropped 3 bases, with 12 bases sitting between them. Germline CDR1 reads ENHRY; CDR2 reads SYGVKD.